This TCR beta chain is from a study of T-cell reconstitution after alpha-beta-depleted transplantation in children. General study points: It was surviving recipient T cells and thymic progenitors that gave some patients high TCRbeta diversity at day 60. Expanded graft clones numbering several hundred reportedly gave rise to alpha-beta T cells about two months after transplant. Counts and diversity of T cells one year after transplant came mostly from newly produced T cells.

During its preparation, the TCRbeta library received unique molecular identifiers. TCRdb redid the calling of the PCR reads with MiXCR, one entry per CDR3 protein. The data contain some 840,000 distinct CDR3 sequences, about 15% of them singletons. With 0 bases removed from V and 4 bases from J, the gap between germline ends came to 12 bases. The CDR3 contains 15 residues. There are a few counts of this clonotype. Antigen unknown. The chain links TRBV12-3 or TRBV12-4 to TRBJ2-5, with a tentative D call TRBD2 (6 bases). The TCR was taken from a male patient between 10 and 17 years old who had a stem cell transplant for acute lymphoblastic leukemia, so the T cells may come from the graft donor. The material sequenced was PBMCs, mostly from graft donor cells, taken 360 days after TCRalphabeta/CD19-depleted stem cell transplant. The CDR3 protein is CASSLALRGGETQYF. The CDR3 DNA is TGTGCCAGCAGTTTAGCGTTGAGGGGAGGAGAGACCCAGTACTTC.